This T cell receptor (beta chain) was sequenced for a study of blood T cell repertoires in COVID-19. The wider study: Sample material is recorded as cDNA or gDNA derived from T cells, B-cell-depleted T cells, or PBMCs.

In the study's own analysis: How many nucleated cells were present was estimated from reference gene primer amplification. The table came from immunoSEQ multiplex PCR; TCRdb's copy has only in-frame clones and leaves some out. The V and J calls and the clone size are those of that table, but D and trimming were determined from the DNA. The profile shows approximately 70,000 clones, around 89% of them singletons. The CDR3 loop spans 14 amino acids. V lost 1 base and J lost 6, with 12 bases in between. The V gene's germline CDR1 is SGHAT and CDR2 FQNNGV. The material sequenced was peripheral blood. The genes are TRBV11-2 and TRBJ1-2; D not certain. This clonotype was sampled from a woman aged 55-69 years with acute or convalescent COVID-19. CDR3 residues: CASSLVSGMDGYTF. CDR3 coding DNA: TGTGCCAGCAGCTTAGTATCCGGGATGGATGGCTACACCTTC.